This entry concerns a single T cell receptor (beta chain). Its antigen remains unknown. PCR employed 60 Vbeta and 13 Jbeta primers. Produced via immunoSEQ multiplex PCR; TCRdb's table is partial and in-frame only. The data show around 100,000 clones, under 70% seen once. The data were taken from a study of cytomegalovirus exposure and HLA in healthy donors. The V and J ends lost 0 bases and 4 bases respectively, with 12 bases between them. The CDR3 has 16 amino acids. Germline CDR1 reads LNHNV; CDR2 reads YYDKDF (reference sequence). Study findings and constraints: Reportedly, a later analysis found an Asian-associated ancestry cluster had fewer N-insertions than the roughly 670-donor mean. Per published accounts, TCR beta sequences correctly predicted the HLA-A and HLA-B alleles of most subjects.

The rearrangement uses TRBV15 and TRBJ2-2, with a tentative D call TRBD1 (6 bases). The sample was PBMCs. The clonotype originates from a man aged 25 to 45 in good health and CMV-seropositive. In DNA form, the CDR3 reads TGTGCCACCAGCAGAGATCCGGACAGATCCACCGGGGAGCTGTTTTTT. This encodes CATSRDPDRSTGELFF.